The 21 T cell receptor beta chains listed next were all sequenced from one sample in a study of blood T cells in healthy people across ages. The second PCR ran about 6 to 12 cycles with a sample-barcoded 5' primer and J-beta primers. MiXCR was run by TCRdb on the 5' RACE reads, yielding one entry per CDR3 protein. The data contain about 1.8 million distinct CDR3 sequences, around half of them singletons. The source material was blood. The origin of the receptors is a middle-aged woman in good health.

The chain combines TRBV6-6 with TRBJ1-5, with unresolved D. The CDR3 spans 16 residues. The germline V gene has CDR1 MNHNY and CDR2 SVGAGI (reference sequence). Trimming removed 6 bases at V and 2 bases at J, with 17 bases between. The CDR3 DNA follows: TGTGCCAGCAGCCCACCAGAAGGGAGGCGCAATCAGCCCCAGCATTTT. It translates to CASSPPEGRRNQPQHF.

This chain connects TRBV7-9 to TRBJ2-5; no clear D. The J call may be faulty, since TRBJ2-7 better matches the DNA end. Germline V gene lookup returns CDR1 SEHNR and CDR2 FQNEAQ (reference sequence). This CDR3 is built from 11 residues. CDR3 residues: CASGNFYEQYF. CDR3 nucleotide sequence: TGTGCCAGCGGCAACTTCTACGAGCAGTACTTC.

This clonotype occurred a few times. The CDR3: CSAPRGGTDTQYF. In nucleotides, the CDR3 is TGCAGTGCTCCACGGGGGGGCACAGATACGCAGTATTTT. The genes are TRBV20-1 and TRBJ2-3; 7 positions match TRBD2. J was trimmed by 1 base and V by 5 bases; bases with no gene match: 3. There are 13 residues in the CDR3. Germline loops: CDR1 DFQATT, CDR2 SNEGSKA (reference sequence).

The chain has TRBV6-5 and TRBJ1-6; perhaps TRBD1 as D (6 bases). CDR3 length: 16 residues. In germline, CDR1 is MNHEY, CDR2 SVGAGI. Trimming removed 2 bases from V and 5 bases from J, with 13 bases in between. The CDR3 DNA follows: TGTGCCAGCAGTTACCAGGGGCCAGGGAATAATTCACCCCTCCACTTT. Translating gives CASSYQGPGNNSPLHF.

The chain is built from TRBV21-1 and TRBJ2-1; the table's D gene call, TRBD2, was not cross checked with the DNA. TRBV21-1 is a listed pseudogene. The CDR3 extends over 19 amino acids. The CDR3 here is CASSKSISGGPNSYNEQFF. In nucleotides, the CDR3 is TGTGCCAGCAGCAAATCTATTAGCGGGGGGCCAAACTCCTACAATGAGCAGTTCTTC.

The chain is built from TRBV4-2 and TRBJ2-3; D is unresolved. The CDR3 is 14 residues long. V dropped 2 bases and J dropped 3 bases, with 9 bases sitting between them. The germline V gene has CDR1 LGHNA and CDR2 YNFKEQ. In DNA, the CDR3 is TGTGCCAGCAGCCAAACTATAGGGACAGATACGCAGTATTTT. This codes for CASSQTIGTDTQYF.

This clonotype came up many times. The rearrangement joins TRBV7-2 to TRBJ2-5; 8 positions agree with TRBD1. CDR3 length: 15 amino acids. Germline V gene lookup returns CDR1 SGHTA and CDR2 FQGNSA. Trimming at V came to 5 bases and at J to 4 bases, leaving 9 bases not matched to a gene. The CDR3: CASSGDRIVLETQYF. Here the CDR3 DNA reads TGTGCCAGCAGCGGGGACAGGATTGTGTTAGAGACCCAGTACTTC.

This clonotype was picked up a small number of times. The chain carries TRBV2 and TRBJ2-5; 10 bases are shared with TRBD2. This CDR3 has 16 amino acids. The germline gives CDR1 SNHLY, CDR2 FYNNEI. Germline trimming cut 8 bases from V and 5 bases from J; bases unmatched to any gene: 14. Here the CDR3 DNA reads TGTGCCAGCCACCCGTCGGGACTAGCGCGTAGCGAGACCCAGTACTTC. Translating gives CASHPSGLARSETQYF.

This clonotype was counted only a few times. The rearrangement joins TRBV7-9 to TRBJ1-6; 9 bases align to TRBD1. V was pared by 7 bases and J by 7 bases, with 5 bases of the junction left unmatched. Looked up from germline, CDR1 is SEHNR and CDR2 is FQNEAQ (reference sequence). The CDR3 is 14 residues long. CDR3 sequence: CASTPGQGNSPLHF. CDR3 in DNA: TGTGCCAGCACCCCCGGACAGGGGAATTCACCCCTCCACTTT. Variable domain in full (rest from reference TRBV7-9 and TRBJ1-6): DTGVSQNPRHKITKRGQNVTFRCDPISEHNRLYWYRQTLGQGPEFLTYFQNEAQLEKSRLLSDRFSAERPKGSFSTLEIQRTEQGDSAMYLCASTPGQGNSPLHFGNGTRLTVT.

The chain combines TRBV20-1 with TRBJ1-1, with 8 bases that match TRBD1. The CDR3 consists of 16 residues. V gave up 0 bases and J gave up 4 bases; unmatched junction bases: 10. Germline CDR1 DFQATT, CDR2 SNEGSKA (reference sequence). CDR3 sequence (DNA): TGCAGTGCTAGAGATCCAGGGGGCGAAGGTAGCACTGAAGCTTTCTTT. This encodes CSARDPGGEGSTEAFF.

The chain links TRBV6-6 to TRBJ2-3; either TRBD1 or TRBD2 may fit D (5 bases each). The CDR3 extends over 13 amino acids. V lost 7 bases and J lost 14, with 22 bases in between. Germline V CDR1 and CDR2: MNHNY, SVGAGI (reference sequence). CDR3 protein: CASTLTGTKLPYF. In DNA, the CDR3 is TGTGCCAGCACTCTCACCGGGACCAAGCTCCCGTATTTT.

This chain connects TRBV20-1 to TRBJ2-7; 7 bases are a match to TRBD1. V was clipped by 4 bases and J by 7 bases; unmatched bases: 13. Per germline, CDR1 DFQATT and CDR2 SNEGSKA (reference sequence). The CDR3 is 14 residues long. In DNA form, the CDR3 reads TGCAGTGCTAAGCCGGAAGGGGACAGTAAAGAGCAGTACTTC. Residues: CSAKPEGDSKEQYF.

The chain has TRBV20-1 and TRBJ2-3, with D unclear. Germline V CDR1 and CDR2: DFQATT, SNEGSKA (reference sequence). Trimming removed 4 bases from V and 1 base from J, with 6 bases in between. CDR3 size: 12 residues. Here the CDR3 reads CSANEGTDTQYF. The DNA of the CDR3 is TGCAGTGCTAATGAGGGCACAGATACGCAGTATTTT.

The chain recombines TRBV13 with TRBJ2-7, with TRBD1 identical over 11 bases. The DNA end is a closer match to TRBJ2-4, so the J assignment may be wrong. CDR1 PRHDT and CDR2 FYEKMQ come from the germline V gene (reference sequence). The CDR3 runs to 15 residues. The CDR3 reads CASSKTGTGGSIQYF. CDR3 nucleotides: TGTGCCAGCAGTAAAACCGGGACAGGGGGAAGCATTCAGTACTTC.

This clonotype was recorded a few times. The chain employs TRBV6-6 and TRBJ1-2; D might be TRBD1 (5 bases). The CDR3 has 14 residues. The V end lost 6 bases, the J end lost 7 bases, and 18 bases lay between the germline ends. Germline values: CDR1 MNHNY, CDR2 SVGAGI (reference sequence). In DNA, the CDR3 is TGTGCCAGCAGGCCAATCGGGGCTACAAGTGGCTACACCTTC. This encodes CASRPIGATSGYTF.

This chain uses TRBV7-2 with TRBJ2-3, with TRBD2 as a possible D gene (6 bases). CDR1 is SGHTA and CDR2 is FQGNSA in the germline V gene. The CDR3 has 18 residues. V was trimmed by 5 bases and J by 2 bases, leaving 23 bases between them. The CDR3 region is CASSTLGTSRLPTDTQYF. The CDR3 DNA follows: TGTGCCAGCAGCACCCTAGGCACTAGCCGTTTACCCACAGATACGCAGTATTTT.

This sequence joins TRBV7-6 and TRBJ2-5; D might be TRBD1 (6 bases). V was cut by 4 bases and J by 11 bases, with 23 bases left in between. Germline assignment: CDR1 SGHVS and CDR2 FNYEAQ. The CDR3 is made up of 15 amino acids. The CDR3 DNA sequence: TGTGCCAGCAGCTCTCGCGCCGCAGGGGCGAGTGAGCAGTACTTC. Its protein product is CASSSRAAGASEQYF.

V and J are TRBV15 and TRBJ1-2; weak D call: TRBD1 (5 bases). This CDR3 spans 15 amino acids. Trimming took off 0 bases at V and 4 bases at J, with 12 bases between the two ends. Germline V gene lookup returns CDR1 LNHNV and CDR2 YYDKDF (reference sequence). The CDR3 is CATSRDSQGSYGYTF. CDR3 DNA sequence: TGTGCCACCAGCAGAGATAGTCAGGGTAGCTATGGCTACACCTTC.

V is TRBV6-5 and J is TRBJ2-1; 9 positions match TRBD1. J was trimmed by 8 bases and V by 6 bases; bases with no gene match: 11. Germline V gene sequence: CDR1 MNHEY, CDR2 SVGAGI. This CDR3 comprises 15 residues. CDR3 sequence reads: CASRSPGTGKHEQFF. CDR3 sequence (DNA): TGTGCCAGCAGGAGCCCCGGGACAGGGAAGCATGAGCAGTTCTTC.

The table lists this clonotype with a few counts. The junction shows a germline mismatch at one end, possibly a read error. The chain has TRBV6-2 or TRBV6-3 and TRBJ2-1, with 7 bases that match TRBD1. This CDR3 comprises 12 residues. Germline lookup yields CDR1 MNHEY and CDR2 SVGEGT. CDR3 DNA sequence: TGTGCGAGCACCCGGGACAGCAATGAGCAGTTCTTC. Amino acids: CASTRDSNEQFF.

This clonotype was observed a few times. This chain links TRBV5-6 with TRBJ1-2; no firm D call. V gave up 3 bases and J gave up 8 bases, with 11 bases separating them. Germline V gene lookup returns CDR1 SGHDT and CDR2 YYEEEE. The CDR3 consists of 12 residues. The CDR3 DNA reads TGTGCCAGCAGCTCCTCGGACCGGGGCTACACCTTC. Encoded protein: CASSSSDRGYTF.